Following are 15 T cell receptor beta chains from one sample sequenced in a study of shared clonotypes between healthy human individuals. Repertoires were generated with immunoSEQ multiplex PCR, while TCRdb's copy carries only in-frame clones and drops some. The table records roughly 1,500,000 clones, approximately 98% of them present only once. Sample: naive CD4+ T cells sorted from blood. Subset indicated: CD45RA+ positively selected. These TCRs come from a man between 25 and 39 years old in good health.

V and J are TRBV7-2 and TRBJ2-3; D unresolved. Germline V gene sequence: CDR1 SGHTA, CDR2 FQGNSA. The CDR3 extends over 12 amino acids. V lost 4 bases, J lost 3 bases, and 5 bases lay in between. CDR3 coding DNA: TGTGCCAGCAGCTGGCTAACAGATACGCAGTATTTT. Translated: CASSWLTDTQYF.

The count of this clone is one. V is TRBV18 and J is TRBJ2-1, with TRBD1 matching over 7 bases. The CDR3 length is 17 residues. Germline CDR1 is KGHSH and CDR2 is LQKENI. The V gene end was trimmed by 3 bases and the J gene end by 0 bases; junction bases not matched to a gene: 8. CDR3 DNA sequence: TGTGCCAGCTCACCCCGGACAGGTTCCAGCTCCTACAATGAGCAGTTCTTC. The encoded protein is CASSPRTGSSSYNEQFF.

This chain uses TRBV27 with TRBJ2-7; maybe TRBD2 (6 bases). There are 21 residues in the CDR3. Trimming removed 5 bases from V and 3 bases from J, with 35 bases in between. Germline V lookup: CDR1 MNHEY, CDR2 SMNVEV (reference sequence). DNA of the CDR3: TGTGCCAGCAGTCCAAAACTAACCTGGAGGGGATTCGACGGAGGGGTCTACGAGCAGTACTTC. It translates to CASSPKLTWRGFDGGVYEQYF.

This rearrangement joins TRBV2 to TRBJ2-2, with a tentative D call TRBD1 (6 bases). CDR1 is SNHLY and CDR2 is FYNNEI in the germline V gene. The CDR3 totals 13 residues. V lost 6 bases and J 4 bases, leaving 9 bases between the germline ends. Here the CDR3 DNA reads TGTGCCAGCAGGGTACAGGGCACCGGGGAGCTGTTTTTT. It yields the protein CASRVQGTGELFF.

This rearrangement joins TRBV2 to TRBJ2-1; TRBD1 might be the D (6 bases). Trimming stripped 7 bases from V and 0 bases from J, with 13 bases between. The V gene's germline CDR1 is SNHLY and CDR2 FYNNEI. This CDR3 comprises 15 residues. The CDR3 here is CASMGAANSYNEQFF. DNA of the CDR3: TGTGCCAGCATGGGGGCGGCAAACTCCTACAATGAGCAGTTCTTC.

V and J are TRBV5-5 and TRBJ2-7; 9 nucleotides align to TRBD2. Germline V gives CDR1 SGHKS, CDR2 YYEKEE (reference sequence). Losses at the gene ends were 0 bases for V and 2 bases for J; bases not matched to a gene: 3. CDR3 length equals 15 residues. The CDR3 DNA sequence: TGTGCCAGCAGCTTGGCCGGGACTAGCACCTACGAGCAGTACTTC. It specifies CASSLAGTSTYEQYF.

The rearrangement links TRBV10-1 to TRBJ1-4, with D possibly TRBD1 on 6 matching bases. The CDR3 covers 18 residues. Trimming removed 3 bases at V and 2 bases at J, with 19 bases between. The germline CDR1 and CDR2 sequences are WNHNN and SYGVQD (reference sequence). This chain's CDR3 is CASSDNRDPQGTNEKLFF. The CDR3, as DNA: TGCGCCAGCAGTGATAACCGGGACCCCCAGGGGACTAATGAAAAACTGTTTTTT.

The chain joins TRBV6-1 to TRBJ2-3, with a weak D call TRBD1 (6 bases). The V end was cut by 10 bases, the J end by 2 bases, with 13 bases between. Germline lookup yields CDR1 MNHNS and CDR2 SASEGT. The CDR3 extends over 13 amino acids. CDR3 nucleotides: TGTGCCACTCCGGGACATTACACAGATACGCAGTATTTT. Its protein product is CATPGHYTDTQYF.

CDR3 protein: CASSSDPGQGYNEQFF. The CDR3 coding sequence is TGCGCCAGCAGCTCTGATCCGGGACAGGGTTACAATGAGCAGTTCTTC. The V and J genes are TRBV5-1 and TRBJ2-1; 9 bases fit TRBD1. The CDR3 is 16 residues long. V lost 3 bases and J lost 4; bases outside the gene matches: 8. In germline, CDR1 is SGHRS, CDR2 YFSETQ.

J is TRBJ1-1 and V is TRBV28; 7 bases are shared with TRBD1. The CDR3 consists of 14 residues. After removal of 5 bases from V and 4 bases from J, the junction contained 7 bases not matched to a gene. Germline values: CDR1 MDHEN, CDR2 SYDVKM. CDR3 region: CASSPPDRATEAFF. CDR3 bases: TGTGCCAGCAGTCCTCCCGACAGGGCCACTGAAGCTTTCTTT.

In the case of this clone: The sample holds other DNA sequences that translate to the same CDR3. This sequence joins TRBV9 and TRBJ2-7; 7 positions match TRBD2. CDR3 length equals 15 residues. The J segment lost 1 base and the V segment lost 0 bases, leaving 4 bases of the junction unmatched. Germline CDR1 SGDLS, CDR2 YYNGEE. DNA of the CDR3: TGTGCCAGCAGCGTAGCGGGAGGAGGGTCCTACGAGCAGTACTTC. Residues: CASSVAGGGSYEQYF. Together with reference TRBV9 and TRBJ2-7, the CDR3 gives the full variable domain: DSGVTQTPKHLITATGQRVTLRCSPRSGDLSVYWYQQSLDQGLQFLIQYYNGEERAKGNILERFSAQQFPDLHSELNLSSLELGDSALYFCASSVAGGGSYEQYFGPGTRLTVT.

Worth noting for this clone: The same CDR3 also results from other DNA sequences found in this sample. This chain joins TRBV19 and TRBJ1-5, with unresolved D. From germline, CDR1 is LNHDA and CDR2 SQIVND (reference sequence). The CDR3 length is 13 residues. V lost 3 bases and J 2 bases, leaving 5 bases between the germline ends. CDR3 loop: CASSILGNQPQHF. CDR3 coding DNA: TGTGCCAGTAGTATTTTAGGCAATCAGCCCCAGCATTTT.

The chain uses TRBV5-4 and TRBJ2-7; 7 bases line up with TRBD2. The V segment lost 4 bases and the J segment 3 bases; nucleotides outside the gene matches: 4. The CDR3 runs 13 residues. The germline V gene encodes CDR1 SGHNT and CDR2 YYREEE (reference sequence). This CDR3 reads CASSQGLNYEQYF. CDR3 DNA: TGTGCCAGCAGCCAGGGACTAAACTACGAGCAGTACTTC.

The rearrangement uses TRBV9 and TRBJ2-6, with 9 bases aligning to TRBD1. J was trimmed by 2 bases and V by 5 bases; bases with no gene match: 2. This CDR3 is built from 15 residues. Germline V gene sequence: CDR1 SGDLS, CDR2 YYNGEE. The DNA for the CDR3 is TGTGCCAGCAGTACAGGGGGCACTGGGGCCAACGTCCTGACTTTC. Protein sequence: CASSTGGTGANVLTF.

This chain links TRBV14 with TRBJ2-1, with D possibly matching TRBD2 (6 bases). The CDR3 consists of 13 residues. Germline V gene sequence: CDR1 SGHDN, CDR2 FVKESK. The V end was cut by 0 bases, the J end by 10 bases, with 10 bases between. The CDR3: CASSQDLLAEQFF. In nucleotides, the CDR3 is TGTGCCAGCAGCCAAGATCTACTAGCCGAGCAGTTCTTC.